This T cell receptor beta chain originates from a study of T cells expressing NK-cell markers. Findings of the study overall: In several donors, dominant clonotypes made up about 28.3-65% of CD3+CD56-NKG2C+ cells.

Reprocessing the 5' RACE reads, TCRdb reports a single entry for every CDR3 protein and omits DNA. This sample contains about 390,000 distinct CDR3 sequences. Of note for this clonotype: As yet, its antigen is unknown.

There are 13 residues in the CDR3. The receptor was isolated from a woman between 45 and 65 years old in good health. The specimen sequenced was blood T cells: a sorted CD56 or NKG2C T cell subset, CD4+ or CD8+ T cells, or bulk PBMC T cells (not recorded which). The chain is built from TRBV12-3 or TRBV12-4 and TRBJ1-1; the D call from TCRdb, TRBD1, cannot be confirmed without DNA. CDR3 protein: CASRPRDRGRAFF.